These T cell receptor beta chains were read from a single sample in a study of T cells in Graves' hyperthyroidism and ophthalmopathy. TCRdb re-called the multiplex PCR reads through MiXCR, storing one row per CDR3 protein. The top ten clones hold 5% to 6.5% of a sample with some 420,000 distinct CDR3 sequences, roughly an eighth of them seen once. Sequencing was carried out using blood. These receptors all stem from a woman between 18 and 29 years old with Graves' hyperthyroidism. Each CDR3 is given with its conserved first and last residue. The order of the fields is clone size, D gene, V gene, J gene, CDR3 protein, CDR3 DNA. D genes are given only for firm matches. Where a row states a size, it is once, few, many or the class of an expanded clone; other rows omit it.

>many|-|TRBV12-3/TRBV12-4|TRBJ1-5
CASSFSGDSNQPQHF
TGTGCCAGCAGTTTTAGTGGGGACAGCAATCAGCCCCAGCATTTT
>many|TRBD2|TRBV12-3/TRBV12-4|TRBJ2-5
CASSSTLRGGQETQYF
TGTGCCAGCAGTTCTACGCTGCGGGGGGGCCAAGAGACCCAGTACTTC
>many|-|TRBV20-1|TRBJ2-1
CSARDTSLKGQFF
TGCAGTGCTAGAGATACTTCCCTAAAGGGGCAGTTCTTC
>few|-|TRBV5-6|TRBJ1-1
CASTKGDLRRGNTEAFF
TGTGCCAGCACCAAGGGGGACCTAAGAAGGGGGAACACTGAAGCTTTCTTT
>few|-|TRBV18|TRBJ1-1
CASSRDVWNTEAFF
TGTGCCAGCTCAAGGGACGTCTGGAACACTGAAGCTTTCTTT
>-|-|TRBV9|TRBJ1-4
CASSVDWGRGEKLFF
TGTGCCAGCAGCGTAGACTGGGGGCGCGGGGAAAAACTGTTTTTT
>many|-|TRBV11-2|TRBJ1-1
CASSSGTADLAFF
TGTGCCAGCAGCTCCGGGACCGCGGACCTGGCTTTCTTT
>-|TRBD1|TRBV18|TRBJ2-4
CASSPPSTGLAKNIQYF
TGTGCCAGCTCACCCCCCTCGACAGGGTTAGCCAAAAACATTCAGTACTTC
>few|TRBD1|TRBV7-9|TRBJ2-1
CASSPRTGHEQFF
TGTGCCAGCAGCCCCCGGACAGGGCATGAGCAGTTCTTC
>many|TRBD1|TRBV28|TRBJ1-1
CASSSIDRGSTEAFF
TGTGCCAGCAGTTCGATCGACAGGGGATCCACTGAAGCTTTCTTT
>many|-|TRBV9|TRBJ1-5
CASSGGGGDQPQHF
TGTGCCAGCAGCGGAGGGGGAGGGGATCAGCCCCAGCATTTT
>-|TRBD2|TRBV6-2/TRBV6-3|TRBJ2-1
CASSAGTSGGGGSSSYNEQFF
TGTGCCAGCAGTGCCGGGACTAGCGGGGGGGGCGGGAGTAGCTCCTACAATGAGCAGTTCTTC
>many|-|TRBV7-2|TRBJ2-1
CASGHNTNEQFF
TGTGCCAGCGGACATAATACCAATGAGCAGTTCTTC
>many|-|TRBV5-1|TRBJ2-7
CASSLDQGGMEQYF
TGCGCCAGCAGCTTGGACCAGGGGGGTATGGAGCAGTACTTC
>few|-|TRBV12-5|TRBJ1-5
CASGEGVGNQPQHF
TGTGCTAGTGGAGAAGGGGTTGGCAATCAGCCCCAGCATTTT
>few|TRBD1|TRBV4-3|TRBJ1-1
CASSQGRGRGLEAFF
TGCGCCAGCAGCCAAGGGCGGGGCAGGGGGCTTGAAGCTTTCTTT
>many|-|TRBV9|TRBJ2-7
CASSVDGSASYEQYF
TGTGCCAGCAGCGTCGACGGGAGCGCTTCCTACGAGCAGTACTTC
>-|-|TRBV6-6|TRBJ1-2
CASSYSTASDYGYTF
TGTGCCAGCAGTTACTCGACGGCCTCAGACTATGGCTACACCTTC
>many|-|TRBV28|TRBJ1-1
CASTQPPVNTEAFF
TGTGCCAGCACCCAACCGCCAGTGAACACTGAAGCTTTCTTT
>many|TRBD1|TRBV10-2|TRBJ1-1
CASGAAGGGTEAFF
TGCGCCAGTGGGGCGGCAGGGGGTGGCACTGAAGCTTTCTTT
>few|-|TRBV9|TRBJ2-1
CASAWDTGYNEQFF
TGTGCCAGCGCCTGGGACACGGGCTACAATGAGCAGTTCTTC
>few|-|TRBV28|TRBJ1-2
CASSPGQHYGYTF
TGTGCCAGCAGCCCGGGGCAGCACTATGGCTACACCTTC
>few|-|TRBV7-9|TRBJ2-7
CASSPRGAGFYEQYF
TGTGCCAGCAGCCCTCGCGGGGCAGGGTTCTACGAGCAGTACTTC
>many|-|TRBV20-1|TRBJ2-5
CSAPFPGTETQYF
TGCAGTGCCCCCTTCCCCGGGACAGAGACCCAGTACTTC
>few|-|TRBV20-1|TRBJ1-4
CSAPQSTNEKLFF
TGCAGTGCCCCACAGTCAACTAATGAAAAACTGTTTTTT
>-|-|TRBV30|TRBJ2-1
CAWSVGAGMNEQFF
TGTGCCTGGAGTGTAGGGGCAGGTATGAATGAGCAGTTCTTC
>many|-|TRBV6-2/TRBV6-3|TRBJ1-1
CASSYVGGGLNTEAFF
TGTGCCAGCAGTTACGTCGGAGGGGGGTTAAACACTGAAGCTTTCTTT
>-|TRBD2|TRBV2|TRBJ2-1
CASSEFLTNPGLAGKWTSYNEQFF
TGTGCCAGCAGTGAATTCCTTACAAACCCCGGACTAGCGGGAAAGTGGACCTCCTACAATGAGCAGTTCTTC
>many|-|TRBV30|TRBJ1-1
CAWTLAPSTEAFF
TGTGCCTGGACCCTCGCGCCGAGCACTGAAGCTTTCTTT
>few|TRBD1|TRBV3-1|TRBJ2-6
CASSDRQGFFSGANVLTF
TGTGCCAGCAGCGACCGACAGGGATTCTTCTCTGGGGCCAACGTCCTGACTTTC